This T cell receptor beta chain was sequenced for a study of cytomegalovirus exposure and HLA in healthy donors. The study, taken as a whole, reports: Researchers reported in a later analysis that a missense DCLRE1C variant was tied to TCR beta V- and J-gene trimming. It was shown in a later analysis that HLA-associated TCR beta chains were more clonally expanded than other, equally common chains.

A remark on this clone: Its antigen is not identified.

The CDR3 has 17 residues. The ends lost 5 bases at V and 5 bases at J; junction bases unmatched: 12. The germline gives CDR1 SGHTA, CDR2 FQGNSA. This PCR relied on a set of 60 Vbeta primers and 13 Jbeta primers. Sequencing was performed with immunoSEQ multiplex PCR; in TCRdb, only in-frame clones are kept and a portion is missing. Found here are about 140,000 clones, approximately 71% of them singletons; the top ten hold roughly 10%. Sample: PBMCs. The sequence was obtained from a man between 18 and 35 years old in good health and CMV-seropositive. The chain couples TRBV7-2 to TRBJ2-2; the match to TRBD2 covers 9 bases. The chain's CDR3 is CASSHRGIAGETGELFF. The CDR3 DNA reads TGTGCCAGCAGCCATAGGGGGATAGCGGGAGAAACCGGGGAGCTGTTTTTT.